The 2 T cell receptor beta chains below come from one sample, sequenced in a study of cytomegalovirus exposure and HLA in healthy donors. The repertoire was sequenced with immunoSEQ multiplex PCR; TCRdb's copy has only in-frame clones and lacks some. This table has about 170,000 clones, 86% appearing once. Sequenced material: PBMCs. The receptors shown here come from a man aged 18 to 29 in good health and CMV-seropositive.

The chain joins TRBV9 to TRBJ2-1, with 14 bases matching TRBD2. V shed 0 bases and J 5 bases; nucleotides not matched to a gene: 1. Germline values: CDR1 SGDLS, CDR2 YYNGEE. This CDR3 comprises 16 residues. The CDR3 loop reads CASSVGTSGGNNEQFF. The CDR3 nucleotides read TGTGCCAGCAGCGTAGGGACTAGCGGGGGGAACAATGAGCAGTTCTTC.

A single count supports this clone. This chain uses TRBV19 with TRBJ2-1, with D tentatively TRBD2 (6 bases). This CDR3 comprises 15 residues. With 0 bases removed from V and 6 bases from J, the gap between germline ends came to 12 bases. Germline CDR1 LNHDA, CDR2 SQIVND (reference sequence). Here the CDR3 reads CASSIDPQLANEQFF. The CDR3 coding sequence is TGTGCCAGTAGTATAGATCCCCAACTAGCCAATGAGCAGTTCTTC.